This T cell receptor beta chain was obtained from a study of cytomegalovirus exposure and HLA in healthy donors. The PCR used 60 Vbeta and 13 Jbeta primers. Method: immunoSEQ multiplex PCR; TCRdb's copy keeps in-frame clones and lacks some. The sample has 90,000 to 110,000 clones; 81% are singletons. Despite likely unrecorded immune exposures, the donors were nominally healthy at the time of sampling. A word on this clone: Its specificity is not known.

The CDR3 runs 16 residues. Study-level points and caveats: In a later analysis, a missense DCLRE1C variant was linked to TCR beta V- and J-gene trimming.

The V gene is TRBV21-1, the J gene TRBJ2-2; the D call TRBD2 from the table was never checked on the DNA. TRBV21-1 represents a pseudogene. Specimen: PBMCs. The TCR was taken from a woman between 25 and 40 years old in good health and CMV-seronegative. CDR3 loop: CASAPWPGTNTGELFF. The CDR3 DNA is TGTGCCAGCGCCCCTTGGCCGGGAACGAACACCGGGGAGCTGTTTTTT.